The following is a T cell receptor (beta chain) sequence with its context. Its antigen is still unknown. These data originate in a study of T-cell memory formation after mild COVID-19. Sample barcodes and UMIs were carried by the TCR alpha and TCR beta cDNA libraries that 5'RACE generated with constant-segment primers. MiXCR, applied by TCRdb to the 5' RACE reads, yields one record per CDR3 protein. The repertoire holds 450,000 to 700,000 distinct CDR3 sequences, roughly 17% seen once, with 12% in the top ten. The CDR3 contains 15 residues. Trimming shortened V by 3 bases and J by 0 bases, and 11 bases separated the two germline ends. Study results and limitations: The CD4+ clones that contracted clustered mainly within CM and EM, and the CD8+ clones concentrated in EMRA.

This chain connects TRBV12-3 or TRBV12-4 to TRBJ1-1; D perhaps matches TRBD1 (5 bases). The sequence was collected from an adult woman who had mild COVID-19 (a few samples of this study predate the infection). Cell type and time point are not known. The sequenced material came from PBMCs or a T cell subset sorted from them (not recorded which). The CDR3 loop is CASSLYGTMNTEAFF. As DNA, the CDR3 is TGTGCCAGCAGTTTGTACGGGACCATGAACACTGAAGCTTTCTTT.